This T cell receptor beta chain is from a study of neurological immune-mediated disorders. The authors made cDNA by 5'RACE with 10-nucleotide random UMIs. TCRdb called the 5' RACE reads again in MiXCR, with one record for every CDR3 protein. The sample gives approximately 100,000 distinct CDR3 sequences, 3.5% of which show up once; around 5.5% is in the top ten. The CDR3 runs to 19 residues. Germline V CDR1 and CDR2: ENHRY, SYGVKD. The ends lost 3 bases at V and 0 bases at J; junction bases unmatched: 9. This clonotype occurred many times. Input material: PBMCs. This sequence originates from a woman aged 18 to 35 with multiple sclerosis. The V and J genes are TRBV10-3 and TRBJ1-3; 12 bases are a match to TRBD1. CDR3 nucleotides: TGTGCCATCAGTGAAACGGGACAGGGGGCCCTAGGCTCTGGAAACACCATATATTTT. This gives the protein CAISETGQGALGSGNTIYF.